This T cell receptor beta chain came from a study of lymphopenia after photon versus proton radiotherapy. The repertoire was sequenced with immunoSEQ multiplex PCR; TCRdb's copy has only in-frame clones and lacks some. The profile shows 37,000 or so clones, approximately 87% of them singletons. The V gene lost 7 bases and the J gene lost 0 bases, with 10 bases spanning the gap. The CDR3 consists of 14 residues. Germline V gene data show CDR1 as MDHEN and CDR2 as SYDVKM. This receptor was obtained from a man in his forties or fifties with gastric cancer. Sequencing was performed on peripheral blood, taken from a patient treated with photon-based radiotherapy. The genes are TRBV28 and TRBJ1-5; D remains ambiguous. CDR3 nucleotide sequence: TGTGCCAGCACTAGGGTGGATAGCAATCAGCCCCAGCATTTT. Translated, it gives CASTRVDSNQPQHF.